This T cell receptor beta chain was captured by sequencing in a study of T cell repertoires in cytomegalovirus infection. About the research overall: CMV epitopes, recently identified HLA-C-restricted and well-studied HLA-B-restricted, were used. Indications came from public TCR beta signatures; they pointed to CMV infection and to a matching HLA type.

This clonotype was observed many times. Its antigen is currently unknown. The CDR3 loop spans 13 amino acids. Germline V gene data show CDR1 as SGHTA and CDR2 as FQGNSA. Trimming removed 1 base at V and 7 bases at J, with 10 bases between. The study's findings and limits: Summed public TCR beta family frequency identified CMV carriers bearing the relevant HLA. HLA-C-restricted TCR beta clonotypes specific for CMV led the ex vivo response.

MiXCR was run by TCRdb on the reads, yielding one entry per CDR3 protein. The sample yields some 900,000 distinct CDR3 sequences, 32% seen once. This sequence originates from a human donor in good health (CMV status not recorded). Some clones in this sample may be carry-over from other donors' samples. The sequenced sample was cultured CD8+ T cells from PBMCs, obtained from culture after CMV antigen stimulation. This rearrangement joins TRBV7-2 to TRBJ1-1; the D is unclear. The CDR3 DNA reads TGTGCCAGCAGCTTAGATGACGGGGTTGAAGCTTTCTTT. Translating gives CASSLDDGVEAFF.